The source of this T cell receptor beta chain is a study of T cells after yellow fever vaccination. The V end was cut by 7 bases, the J end by 0 bases, with 13 bases between. The CDR3 is 13 amino acids. Germline V gives CDR1 SQVTM, CDR2 ANQGSEA. TCRdb reanalysed the 5' RACE reads using MiXCR and keeps one entry per CDR3 protein. The table includes about 58,000 distinct CDR3 sequences, approximately 6% detected once. This clonotype was counted ten times or more. This chain joins TRBV29-1 and TRBJ2-7, with D maybe TRBD1 (7 bases). The TCR comes from a man aged 18 to 35 who received the YFV17D yellow fever vaccine. This sample comprised PBMCs, either bulk or a sorted T-cell subset (CD4+, CD8+, memory, or dextramer-sorted; not recorded which), obtained on the day of the yellow fever booster vaccination. The CDR3 nucleotides read TGCAGCGCCACAGGGGAGGCCTCCTACGAGCAGTACTTC. This encodes CSATGEASYEQYF.